This T cell receptor (beta chain) was captured by sequencing in a study of identical twins. Study-wide points: Abundant beta clonotypes from cord blood bore fewer insertions; memory repertoires lacked this pattern. Excess sharing by twins proved weaker in beta out-of-frame sequences.

This clonotype was seen ten or more times. Antigen: not known. The V and J ends lost 6 bases and 15 bases respectively, with 18 bases between them. Germline V CDR1 and CDR2: MDHEN, SYDVKM. The CDR3 consists of 12 residues. Donors were all healthy Caucasians. TCRdb analysed the 5' RACE reads with MiXCR anew, one entry per CDR3 protein. This table has about 280,000 distinct CDR3 sequences, 6.5% to 9.5% appearing once. These data were also reused for a study on yellow fever vaccine responses in identical twins.

Sequenced sample: memory (CD45RO+) T cells sorted from blood. V gene TRBV28 combines with J gene TRBJ1-5; D is unclear. The sequence was obtained from a woman under 30 in good health. The CDR3 DNA reads as TGTGCCAGCAGCAACCCCCAGGTCCCGTGGCATTTT. Amino acids: CASSNPQVPWHF.